This T cell receptor (beta chain) was retrieved from a study of blood T cell repertoires in COVID-19. TCRdb's copy holds only in-frame clones and misses some; the assay was immunoSEQ multiplex PCR. The sample shows approximately 150,000 clones, 84% of them seen only once. Per germline, CDR1 SGHAT and CDR2 FQNNGV. V trimming: 6 bases; J trimming: 4 bases; junction bases outside the gene matches: 15. The CDR3 contains 17 residues. This receptor was identified in a woman over 75 with COVID-19, enrolled during active disease. This chain connects TRBV11-2 to TRBJ2-3; TRBD1 aligns across 8 bases. The sample consisted of peripheral blood. CDR3 coding DNA: TGTGCCAGCAGTTTACGACCCCCGGACAGGGTCCCAGATACGCAGTATTTT. Amino acid sequence: CASSLRPPDRVPDTQYF.